This T cell receptor (beta chain) was obtained from a study of cytomegalovirus exposure and HLA in healthy donors. Sequencing used immunoSEQ multiplex PCR; TCRdb keeps in-frame clones, though not all of them. Of roughly 150,000 clones in the sample, approximately 94% are singletons; the top ten hold 1.5% to 2%. The J segment lost 0 bases and the V segment lost 3 bases, leaving 3 bases of the junction unmatched. Germline CDR1 is SGHTS and CDR2 is YDEGEE. The CDR3 covers 15 residues. J is TRBJ2-1 and V is TRBV5-8; 7 nucleotides align to TRBD2. The receptor comes from a man younger than 35 in good health and CMV-seropositive. The specimen was PBMCs. In nucleotides, the CDR3 is TGTGCCAGCAGCTGGGGGACTACCTCCTACAATGAGCAGTTCTTC. Translation: CASSWGTTSYNEQFF.